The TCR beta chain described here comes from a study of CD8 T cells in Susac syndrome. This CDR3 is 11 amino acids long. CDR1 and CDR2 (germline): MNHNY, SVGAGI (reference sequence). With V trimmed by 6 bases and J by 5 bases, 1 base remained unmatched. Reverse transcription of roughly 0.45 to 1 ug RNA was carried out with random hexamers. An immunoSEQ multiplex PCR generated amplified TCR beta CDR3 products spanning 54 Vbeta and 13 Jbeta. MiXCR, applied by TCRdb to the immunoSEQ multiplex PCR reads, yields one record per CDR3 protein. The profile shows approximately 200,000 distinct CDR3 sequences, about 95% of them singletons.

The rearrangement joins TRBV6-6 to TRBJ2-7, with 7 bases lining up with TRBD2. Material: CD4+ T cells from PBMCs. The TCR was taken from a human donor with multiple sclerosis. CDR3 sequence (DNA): TGTGCCAGCAGGCGGGAGAACGAGCAGTACTTC. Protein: CASRRENEQYF.